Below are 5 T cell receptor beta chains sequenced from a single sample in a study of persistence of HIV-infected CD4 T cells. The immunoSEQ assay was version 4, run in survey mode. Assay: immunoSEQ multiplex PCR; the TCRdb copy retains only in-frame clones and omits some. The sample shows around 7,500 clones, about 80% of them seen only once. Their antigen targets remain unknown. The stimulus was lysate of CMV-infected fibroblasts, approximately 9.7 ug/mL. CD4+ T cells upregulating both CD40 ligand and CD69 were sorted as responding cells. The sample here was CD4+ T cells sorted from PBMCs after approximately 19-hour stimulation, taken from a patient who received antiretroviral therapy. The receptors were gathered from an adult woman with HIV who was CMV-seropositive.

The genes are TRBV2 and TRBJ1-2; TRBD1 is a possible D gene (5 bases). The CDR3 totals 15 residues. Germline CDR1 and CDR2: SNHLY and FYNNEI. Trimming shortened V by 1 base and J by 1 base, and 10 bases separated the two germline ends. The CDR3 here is CASSEGRAHNYGYTF. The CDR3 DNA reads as TGTGCCAGCAGTGAAGGCAGGGCTCATAACTATGGCTACACCTTC.

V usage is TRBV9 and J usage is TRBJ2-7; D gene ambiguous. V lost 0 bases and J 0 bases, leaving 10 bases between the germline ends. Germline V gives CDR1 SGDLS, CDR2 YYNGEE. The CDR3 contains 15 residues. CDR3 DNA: TGTGCCAGCAGCGTAGGTGGGTTGCTCTCCTACGAGCAGTACTTC. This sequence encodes CASSVGGLLSYEQYF. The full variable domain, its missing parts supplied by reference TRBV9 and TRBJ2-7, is DSGVTQTPKHLITATGQRVTLRCSPRSGDLSVYWYQQSLDQGLQFLIQYYNGEERAKGNILERFSAQQFPDLHSELNLSSLELGDSALYFCASSVGGLLSYEQYFGPGTRLTVT.

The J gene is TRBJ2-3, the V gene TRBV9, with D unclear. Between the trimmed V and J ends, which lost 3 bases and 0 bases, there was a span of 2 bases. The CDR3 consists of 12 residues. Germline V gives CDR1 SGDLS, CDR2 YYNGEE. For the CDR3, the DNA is TGTGCCAGCAGCGAGAGCACAGATACGCAGTATTTT. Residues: CASSESTDTQYF.

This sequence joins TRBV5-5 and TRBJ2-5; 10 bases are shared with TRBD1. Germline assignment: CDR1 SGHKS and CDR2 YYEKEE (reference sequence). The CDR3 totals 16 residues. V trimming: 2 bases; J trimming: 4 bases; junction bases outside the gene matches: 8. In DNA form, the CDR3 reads TGTGCCAGCAGCTTAGCCGACAGGGGGCTGGGAGAGACCCAGTACTTC. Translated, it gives CASSLADRGLGETQYF.

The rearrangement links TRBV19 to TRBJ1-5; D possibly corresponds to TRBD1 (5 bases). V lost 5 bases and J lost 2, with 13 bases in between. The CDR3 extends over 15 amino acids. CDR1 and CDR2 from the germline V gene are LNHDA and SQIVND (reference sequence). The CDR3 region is CASSSRGSGNQPQHF. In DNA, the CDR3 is TGTGCCAGTAGTTCGCGGGGGTCGGGCAATCAGCCCCAGCATTTT. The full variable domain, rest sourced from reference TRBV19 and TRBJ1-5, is DGGITQSPKYLFRKEGQNVTLSCEQNLNHDAMYWYRQDPGQGLRLIYYSQIVNDFQKGDIAEGYSVSREKKESFPLTVTSAQKNPTAFYLCASSSRGSGNQPQHFGDGTRLSIL.